What follows describes a single T cell receptor (beta chain). The source of the sample is a study of blood T cell repertoires in COVID-19. Study-wide background: Italy, Spain and the United States were the sources of the convalescent and acute COVID-19 samples.

Enrolled through a virtual design, the participants were between about 18 and 100 years of age and came from about two dozen US areas. Cohorts were based on clinical histories the participants reported. Using immunoSEQ multiplex PCR, the repertoire was profiled, and TCRdb retains in-frame clones only, with some absent. The table shows hundreds of thousands of clones, with about 81% occurring only once. The CDR3 is 15 amino acids. Germline CDR1 is MNHEY and CDR2 is SVGAGI. Trimming shortened V by 0 bases and J by 5 bases, and 13 bases separated the two germline ends. The sequence was obtained from a young man with acute COVID-19. The sample was PBMCs or T cells enriched from blood (not recorded which). The rearrangement uses TRBV6-5 and TRBJ1-1; perhaps TRBD1 as D (5 bases). The CDR3 DNA reads as TGTGCCAGCAGTTACTCTTACAGGTCGGTTACTGAAGCTTTCTTT. As protein: CASSYSYRSVTEAFF.